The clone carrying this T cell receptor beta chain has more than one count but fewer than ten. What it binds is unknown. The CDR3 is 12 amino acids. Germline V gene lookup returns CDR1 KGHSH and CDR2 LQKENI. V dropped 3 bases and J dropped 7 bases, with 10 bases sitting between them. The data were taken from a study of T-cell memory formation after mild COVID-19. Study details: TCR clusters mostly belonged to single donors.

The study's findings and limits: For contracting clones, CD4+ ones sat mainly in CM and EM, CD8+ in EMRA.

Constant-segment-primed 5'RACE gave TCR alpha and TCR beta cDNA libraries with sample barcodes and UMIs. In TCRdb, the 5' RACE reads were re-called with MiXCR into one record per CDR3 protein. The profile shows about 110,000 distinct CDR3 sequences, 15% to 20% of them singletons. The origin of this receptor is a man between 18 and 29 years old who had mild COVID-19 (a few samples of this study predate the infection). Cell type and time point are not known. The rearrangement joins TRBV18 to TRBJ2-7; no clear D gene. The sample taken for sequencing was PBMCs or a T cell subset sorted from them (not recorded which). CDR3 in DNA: TGTGCCAGCTCACCGGCAGGACGAGAGCAGTACGTC. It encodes CASSPAGREQYV.